This TCR beta chain was profiled in a study of blood T cells in healthy people across ages. For the second PCR, which ran for about 7 to 11 cycles, a sample-barcoded 5' primer and a J-beta primer mix were used. Every single cDNA molecule received a tag from a template-switch adaptor with 12 random nucleotides. MiXCR was run by TCRdb on the 5' RACE reads, yielding one entry per CDR3 protein. This table has some 710,000 distinct CDR3 sequences, 22% appearing once. This clonotype was detected a few times. Samples had at least 6.5 million PBMCs isolated from them. This clonotype was sampled from a man aged 65-85 years in good health. The material sequenced was blood.

The CDR3 bases are TGTGCCAGCAGGCCACAGGGGCAGCTCACCGGGGAGCTGTTTTTT. This encodes CASRPQGQLTGELFF. The V call is TRBV12-3 or TRBV12-4, the J call TRBJ2-2; the match to TRBD1 covers 7 bases. The CDR3 sequence is 15 residues long. V dropped 6 bases and J dropped 4; count of bases not matched to a gene: 8.